The clone carrying this T cell receptor beta chain has just a few counts. A much larger clone differs by one base, so this may be a read error. Trimming stripped 0 bases from V and 7 bases from J, with 6 bases between. The germline V gene has CDR1 SQVTM and CDR2 ANQGSEA. This CDR3 spans 11 amino acids. Amplified regions were TCR beta CDR3 sequences from RNA transcripts. The HTBI set primed first-round TCR CDR3 RT-PCR. TCRdb recomputed calls from the multiplex PCR reads with MiXCR, one row per CDR3 protein. The profile covers more than 75,000 distinct CDR3 sequences, with just over 50% appearing a single time and less than 30% taken by the ten largest. These data belong to a study of T cells in Graves' hyperthyroidism and ophthalmopathy. Exclusion of patients followed from uncontrolled infection, other autoimmune disease, pregnancy or lactation.

This chain joins TRBV29-1 and TRBJ2-5; D is ambiguous. The receptor comes from a woman in her thirties or forties with Graves' hyperthyroidism. The sequenced material came from blood. This CDR3 is CSVEDLRTQYF. CDR3 in DNA: TGCAGCGTTGAAGATCTGAGGACCCAGTACTTC.